Sequencing of this T cell receptor beta chain was carried out in a study of post-analysis software for immune sequencing data (dated by TCRdb to the mid-2010s). A note on the overall study: Disease courses on record covered relapsing-remitting, secondary progressive and progressive-relapsing multiple sclerosis, though some patients had no subtype annotation. The patient repertoires were compared against 11 previously published healthy control repertoires obtained from donors aged roughly 6 to 28 years. A subset of samples was prepared in parallel using single-end sample barcoding, then pooled and co-amplified after Illumina adapter ligation.

Results and caveats for the whole study, not just this receptor: Patients showed significantly higher frequencies than controls for roughly 5 TRBV segments, among them TRBV5-6, TRBV5-1 and TRBV20-1. Significantly lower normalized Chao1 diversity was found in multiple sclerosis patients than in controls, suggesting substantial peripheral T-cell clonal expansion. The control group was slightly older than the multiple sclerosis patient group. Direct clustering with F measure showed strong co-clustering of samples prepared in the same batch, prompting a batch-effect correction.

To demonstrate the VDJtools post-analysis software, TCR beta repertoires were profiled from the peripheral blood of some 12 young patients with multiple sclerosis. Multiple sclerosis patients were children and adolescents aged about 6 to 15 years. In regard to this clonotype: Its binding antigen is unknown. Base qualities are missing; no much larger clone stands one base away.

Measured from the cysteine to the phenylalanine, the CDR3 is 14 residues long. Just the 42-base CDR3 DNA is kept, in frame starting at base 1. The junction shows trimming of 1 base on V and 6 bases on J, plus 10 bases between the germline ends. According to the germline V gene, CDR1 reads SGHVS and CDR2 reads FQNEAQ. The library came from PCR. TCRdb names Illumina HiSeq 2500 as the instrument used. To reduce PCR and sequencing biases, unique molecular identifiers were built into the TCR beta cDNA libraries. Every 1 to 10 million input T cells yielded 500,000 or so cDNA molecules, meaning each molecule approximated one T cell. The patient libraries were prepared and sequenced using the same protocol as the earlier healthy control dataset. Samples belonging to the same batch were prepared together, multiplexed and sequenced on a shared HiSeq lane. The authors' pipeline ran thus. MIGEC was used to process the raw barcoded reads, and molecular identifier groups with only a single read were discarded before consensus assembly and CDR3 extraction. VDJtools was used for post-analysis of the clonotype tables, with diversity normalized by down-sampling every dataset to the smallest sample size. To correct batch-related cross-sample contamination, repertoire overlap clustering matched CDR3 amino acid sequences but not nucleotide sequences. The public reads were quality trimmed at Q25 with fastp and then assembled into clones with MiXCR by TCRdb, keeping productive beta chains. Each entry merges the rows of one CDR3 protein and shows their most common DNA and genes. The V and J calls come from TCRdb's annotation, not from the publication. The table for this sample lists 750,000 to 950,000 distinct CDR3 sequences; about 45% of them were counted only once. The ten biggest clones cover just under 5% of the sample.

The TCR originated in a girl between 5 and 17 years old with multiple sclerosis. The sequence links TRBV7-8 to TRBJ2-1, with the D gene not confidently named. The sequencing sample was made of blood. The sequenced DNA is TGTGCCAGCAGCTTAGGGGGTAGGTGCAATGAGCAGTTCTTC. Its amino acids are CASSLGGRCNEQFF.